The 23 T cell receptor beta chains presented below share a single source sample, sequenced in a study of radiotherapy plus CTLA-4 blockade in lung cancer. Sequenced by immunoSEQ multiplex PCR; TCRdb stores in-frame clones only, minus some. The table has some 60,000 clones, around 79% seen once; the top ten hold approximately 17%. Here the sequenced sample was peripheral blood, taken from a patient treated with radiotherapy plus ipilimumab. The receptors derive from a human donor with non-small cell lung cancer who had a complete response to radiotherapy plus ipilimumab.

For the CDR3, the DNA is TGTGCCAGCTCACCTCGGACTAGCGGGGGGGGACTCCAAGAGACCCAGTACTTC. This translates into CASSPRTSGGGLQETQYF. The chain links TRBV18 to TRBJ2-5, with 15 bases that match TRBD2. CDR1 is KGHSH, CDR2 LQKENI, per germline. This CDR3 has 18 residues. V gave up 3 bases and J gave up 1 base; unmatched junction bases: 6.

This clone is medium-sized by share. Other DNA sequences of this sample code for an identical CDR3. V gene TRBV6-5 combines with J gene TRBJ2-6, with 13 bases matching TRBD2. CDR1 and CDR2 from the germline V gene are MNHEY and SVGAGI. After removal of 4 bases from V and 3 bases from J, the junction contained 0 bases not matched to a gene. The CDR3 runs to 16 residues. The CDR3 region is CASSWTSGSGANVLTF. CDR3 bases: TGTGCCAGCAGTTGGACTAGCGGGAGTGGGGCCAACGTCCTGACTTTC.

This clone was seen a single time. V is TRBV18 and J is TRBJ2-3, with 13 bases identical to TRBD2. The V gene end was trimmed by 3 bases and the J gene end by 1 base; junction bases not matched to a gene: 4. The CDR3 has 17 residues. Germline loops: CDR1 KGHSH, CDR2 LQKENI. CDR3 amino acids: CASSPATSGGRTDTQYF. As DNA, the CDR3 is TGTGCCAGCTCACCGGCGACTAGCGGGGGGCGCACAGATACGCAGTATTTT.

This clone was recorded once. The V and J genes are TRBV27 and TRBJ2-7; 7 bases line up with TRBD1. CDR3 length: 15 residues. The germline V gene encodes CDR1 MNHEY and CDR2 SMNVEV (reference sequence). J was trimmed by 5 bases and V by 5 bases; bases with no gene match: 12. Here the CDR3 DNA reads TGTGCCAGCAGTACCCGCGGACAGGCCGTCAACGAGCAGTACTTC. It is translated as CASSTRGQAVNEQYF.

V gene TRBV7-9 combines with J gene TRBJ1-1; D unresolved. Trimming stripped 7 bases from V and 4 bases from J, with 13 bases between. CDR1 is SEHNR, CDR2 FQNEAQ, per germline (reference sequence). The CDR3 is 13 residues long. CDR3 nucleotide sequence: TGTGCCAGCAAGAGGGTCGAGGGCACTGAAGCTTTCTTT. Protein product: CASKRVEGTEAFF.

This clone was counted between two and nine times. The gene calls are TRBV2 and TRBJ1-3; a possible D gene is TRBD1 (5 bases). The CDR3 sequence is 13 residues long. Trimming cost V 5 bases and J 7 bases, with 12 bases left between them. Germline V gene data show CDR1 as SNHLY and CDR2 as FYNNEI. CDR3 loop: CASSRGGRNTIYF. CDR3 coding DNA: TGTGCCAGCAGTCGGGGGGGACGGAACACCATATATTTT.

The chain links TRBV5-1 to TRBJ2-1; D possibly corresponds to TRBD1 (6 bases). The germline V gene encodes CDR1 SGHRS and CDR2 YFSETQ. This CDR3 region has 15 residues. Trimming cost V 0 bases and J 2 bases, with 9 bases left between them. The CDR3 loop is CASSLGGGTYNEQFF. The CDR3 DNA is TGCGCCAGCAGCTTGGGAGGGGGTACCTACAATGAGCAGTTCTTC.

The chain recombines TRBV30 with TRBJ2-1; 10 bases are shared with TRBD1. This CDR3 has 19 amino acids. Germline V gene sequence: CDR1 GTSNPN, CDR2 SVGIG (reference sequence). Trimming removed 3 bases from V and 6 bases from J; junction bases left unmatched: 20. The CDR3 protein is CAWSARTGGSFSPPNEQFF. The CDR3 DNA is TGTGCCTGGAGCGCTAGGACAGGGGGTTCCTTCTCCCCCCCCAATGAGCAGTTCTTC. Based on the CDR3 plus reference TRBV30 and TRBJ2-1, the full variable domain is SQTIHQWPATLVQPVGSPLSLECTVEGTSNPNLYWYRQAAGRGLQLLFYSVGIGQISSEVPQNLSASRPQDRQFILSSKKLLLSDSGFYLCAWSARTGGSFSPPNEQFFGPGTRLTVL.

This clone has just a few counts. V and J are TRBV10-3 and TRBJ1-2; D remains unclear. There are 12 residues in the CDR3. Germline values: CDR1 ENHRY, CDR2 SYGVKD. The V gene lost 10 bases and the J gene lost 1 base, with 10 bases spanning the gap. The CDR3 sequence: CATPRGNYGYTF. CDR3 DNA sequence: TGTGCCACCCCCCGGGGTAACTATGGCTACACCTTC.

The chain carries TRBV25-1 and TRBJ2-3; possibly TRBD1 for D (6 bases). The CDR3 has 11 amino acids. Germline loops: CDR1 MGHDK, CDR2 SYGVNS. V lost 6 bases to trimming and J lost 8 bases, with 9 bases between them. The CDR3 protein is CASRGAATQYF. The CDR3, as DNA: TGTGCCAGCAGGGGGGCGGCTACGCAGTATTTT.

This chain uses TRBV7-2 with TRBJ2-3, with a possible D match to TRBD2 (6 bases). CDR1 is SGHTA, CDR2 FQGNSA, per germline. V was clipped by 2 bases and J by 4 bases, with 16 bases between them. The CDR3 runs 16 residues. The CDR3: CASSLYGGGGADTQYF. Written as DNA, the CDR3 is TGTGCCAGCAGCTTATACGGGGGAGGAGGGGCAGATACGCAGTATTTT.

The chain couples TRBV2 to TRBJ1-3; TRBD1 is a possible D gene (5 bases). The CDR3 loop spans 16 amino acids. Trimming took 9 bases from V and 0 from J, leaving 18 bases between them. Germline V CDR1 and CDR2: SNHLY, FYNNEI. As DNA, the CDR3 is TGTGCCAGTGCCCTGGGGCAGCGTCACTCTGGAAACACCATATATTTT. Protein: CASALGQRHSGNTIYF.

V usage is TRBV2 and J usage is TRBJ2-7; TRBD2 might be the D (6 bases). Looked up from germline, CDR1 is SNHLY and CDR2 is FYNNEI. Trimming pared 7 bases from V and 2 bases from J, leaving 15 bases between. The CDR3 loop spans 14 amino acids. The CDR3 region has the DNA TGTGCCAGCATTGACGGGACTTTCACCTACGAGCAGTACGTC. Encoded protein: CASIDGTFTYEQYV.

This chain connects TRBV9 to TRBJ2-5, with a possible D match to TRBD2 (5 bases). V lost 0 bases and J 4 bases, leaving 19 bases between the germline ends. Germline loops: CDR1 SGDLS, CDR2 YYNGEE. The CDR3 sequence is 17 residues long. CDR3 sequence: CASSVGALLSGGETQYF. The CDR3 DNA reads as TGTGCCAGCAGCGTAGGAGCGCTCCTCAGCGGCGGAGAGACCCAGTACTTC.

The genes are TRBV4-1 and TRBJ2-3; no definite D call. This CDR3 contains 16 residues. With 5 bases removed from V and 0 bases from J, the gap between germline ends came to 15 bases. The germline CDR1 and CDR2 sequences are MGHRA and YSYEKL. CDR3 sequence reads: CASSFRVSGSTDTQYF. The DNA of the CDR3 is TGCGCCAGCAGCTTTCGGGTCAGTGGGAGCACAGATACGCAGTATTTT.

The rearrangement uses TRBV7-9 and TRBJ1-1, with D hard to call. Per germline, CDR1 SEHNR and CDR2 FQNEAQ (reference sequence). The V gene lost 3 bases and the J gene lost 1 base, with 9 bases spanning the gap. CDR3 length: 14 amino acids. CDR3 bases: TGTGCCAGCAGCTTCGGTGCGGGGAACACTGAAGCTTTCTTT. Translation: CASSFGAGNTEAFF. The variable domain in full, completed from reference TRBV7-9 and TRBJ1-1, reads DTGVSQNPRHKITKRGQNVTFRCDPISEHNRLYWYRQTLGQGPEFLTYFQNEAQLEKSRLLSDRFSAERPKGSFSTLEIQRTEQGDSAMYLCASSFGAGNTEAFFGQGTRLTVV.

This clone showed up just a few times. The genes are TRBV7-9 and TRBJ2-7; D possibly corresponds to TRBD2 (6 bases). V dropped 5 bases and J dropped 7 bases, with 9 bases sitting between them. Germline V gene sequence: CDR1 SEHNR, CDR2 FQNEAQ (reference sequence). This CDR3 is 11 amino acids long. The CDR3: CASSQAGEQYV. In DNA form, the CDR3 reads TGTGCCAGCAGCCAGGCGGGGGAGCAGTACGTC.

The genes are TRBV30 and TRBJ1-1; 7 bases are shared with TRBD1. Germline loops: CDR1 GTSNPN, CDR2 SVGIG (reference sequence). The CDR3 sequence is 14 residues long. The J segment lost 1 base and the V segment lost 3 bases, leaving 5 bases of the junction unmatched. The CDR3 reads CAWSSTGPNTEAFF. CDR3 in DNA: TGTGCCTGGAGCTCGACAGGGCCGAACACTGAAGCTTTCTTT.

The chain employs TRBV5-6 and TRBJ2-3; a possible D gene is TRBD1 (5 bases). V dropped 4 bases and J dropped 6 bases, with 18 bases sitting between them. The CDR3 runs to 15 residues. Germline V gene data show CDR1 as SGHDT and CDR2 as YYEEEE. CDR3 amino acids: CASSPQDRAVDTQYF. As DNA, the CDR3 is TGTGCCAGCAGCCCACAGGATAGGGCCGTTGATACGCAGTATTTT.

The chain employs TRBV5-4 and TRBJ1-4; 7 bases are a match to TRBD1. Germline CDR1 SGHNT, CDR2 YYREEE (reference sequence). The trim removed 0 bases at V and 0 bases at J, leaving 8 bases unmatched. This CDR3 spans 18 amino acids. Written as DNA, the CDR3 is TGTGCCAGCAGCTTGGGCGCAGGGACAGCTACAACTAATGAAAAACTGTTTTTT. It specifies CASSLGAGTATTNEKLFF. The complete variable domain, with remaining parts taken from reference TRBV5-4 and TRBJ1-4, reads ETGVTQSPTHLIKTRGQQVTLRCSSQSGHNTVSWYQQALGQGPQFIFQYYREEENGRGNFPPRFSGLQFPNYSSELNVNALELDDSALYLCASSLGAGTATTNEKLFFGSGTQLSVL.

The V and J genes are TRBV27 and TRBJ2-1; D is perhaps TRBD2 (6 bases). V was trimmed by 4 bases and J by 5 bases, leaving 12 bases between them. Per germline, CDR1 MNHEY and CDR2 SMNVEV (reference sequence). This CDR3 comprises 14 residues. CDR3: CASSWSGPHNEQFF. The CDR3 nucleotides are TGTGCCAGCAGTTGGAGCGGGCCGCACAATGAGCAGTTCTTC.

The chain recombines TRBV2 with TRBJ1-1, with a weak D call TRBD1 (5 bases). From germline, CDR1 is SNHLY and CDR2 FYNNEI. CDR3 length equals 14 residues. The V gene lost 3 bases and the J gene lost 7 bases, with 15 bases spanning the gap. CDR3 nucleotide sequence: TGTGCCAGCAGTGACGGGCAGGGTGATATTGAAGCTTTCTTT. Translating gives CASSDGQGDIEAFF.

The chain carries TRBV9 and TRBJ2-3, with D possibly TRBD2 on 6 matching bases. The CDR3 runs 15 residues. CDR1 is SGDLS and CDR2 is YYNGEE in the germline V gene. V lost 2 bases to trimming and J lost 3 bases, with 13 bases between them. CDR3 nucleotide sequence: TGTGCCAGCAGCGTTTCTCCGGGGGAAACAGATACGCAGTATTTT. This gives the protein CASSVSPGETDTQYF.